This T cell receptor (beta chain) was retrieved from a study of T-cell reconstitution after alpha-beta-depleted transplantation in children. This clonotype has a count of ten or more. A library of TCRbeta sequences, prepared with unique molecular identifiers, was generated. Each CDR3 protein is one row after TCRdb ran MiXCR on the PCR reads. The sample carries a few hundred thousand distinct CDR3 sequences, 10% to 15% recorded once. The source of this sequence is a male patient between 10 and 17 years old who had a stem cell transplant for acute myeloid leukemia, so the T cells may come from the graft donor. The sample consisted of PBMCs, mostly from graft donor cells, taken 360 days after TCRalphabeta/CD19-depleted stem cell transplant.

The CDR3 region is CASSPFSILSYNEQFF. CDR3 nucleotide sequence: TGTGCCAGCAGCCCCTTCTCTATACTCTCCTACAATGAGCAGTTCTTC. The V and J genes are TRBV11-2 and TRBJ2-1; D not certain. The CDR3 consists of 16 residues. V lost 5 bases and J lost 0, with 14 bases in between. Germline V gene lookup returns CDR1 SGHAT and CDR2 FQNNGV.